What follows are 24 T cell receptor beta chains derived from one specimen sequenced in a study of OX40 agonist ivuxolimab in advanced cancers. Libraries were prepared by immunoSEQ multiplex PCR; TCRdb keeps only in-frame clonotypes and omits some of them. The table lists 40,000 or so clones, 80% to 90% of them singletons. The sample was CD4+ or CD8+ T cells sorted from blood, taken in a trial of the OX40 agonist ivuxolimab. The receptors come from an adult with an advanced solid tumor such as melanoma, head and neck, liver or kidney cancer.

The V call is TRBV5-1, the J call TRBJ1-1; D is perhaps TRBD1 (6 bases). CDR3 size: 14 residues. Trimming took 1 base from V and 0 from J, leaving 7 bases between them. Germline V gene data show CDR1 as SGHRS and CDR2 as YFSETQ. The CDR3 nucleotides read TGCGCCAGCAGCTTGACAGGGTTGAACACTGAAGCTTTCTTT. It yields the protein CASSLTGLNTEAFF.

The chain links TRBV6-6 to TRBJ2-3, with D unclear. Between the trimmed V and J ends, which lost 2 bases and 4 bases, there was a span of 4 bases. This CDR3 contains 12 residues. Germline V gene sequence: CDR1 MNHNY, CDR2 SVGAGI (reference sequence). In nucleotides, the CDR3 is TGTGCCAGCAGTTACAGACCAGATACGCAGTATTTT. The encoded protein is CASSYRPDTQYF.

The CDR3 reads CASSPSKTPTYGYTF. DNA of the CDR3: TGTGCCAGCTCACCGAGTAAGACCCCGACCTATGGCTACACCTTC. The chain recombines TRBV18 with TRBJ1-2, with D uncertain. Trimming removed 3 bases at V and 4 bases at J, with 15 bases between. Germline V lookup: CDR1 KGHSH, CDR2 LQKENI. The CDR3 contains 15 residues.

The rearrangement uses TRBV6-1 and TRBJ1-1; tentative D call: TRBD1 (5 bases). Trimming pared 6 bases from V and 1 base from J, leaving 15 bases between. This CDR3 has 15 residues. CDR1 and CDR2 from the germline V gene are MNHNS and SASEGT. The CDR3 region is CASSPTRDSNTEAFF. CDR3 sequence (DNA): TGTGCCAGCAGCCCAACCAGGGATTCGAACACTGAAGCTTTCTTT.

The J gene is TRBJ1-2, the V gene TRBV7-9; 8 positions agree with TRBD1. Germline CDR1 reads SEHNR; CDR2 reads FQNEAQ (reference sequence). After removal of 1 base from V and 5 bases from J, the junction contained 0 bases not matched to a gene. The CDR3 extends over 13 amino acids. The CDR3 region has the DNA TGTGCCAGCAGCTTAGACAGGGGGTATGGCTACACCTTC. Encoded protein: CASSLDRGYGYTF.

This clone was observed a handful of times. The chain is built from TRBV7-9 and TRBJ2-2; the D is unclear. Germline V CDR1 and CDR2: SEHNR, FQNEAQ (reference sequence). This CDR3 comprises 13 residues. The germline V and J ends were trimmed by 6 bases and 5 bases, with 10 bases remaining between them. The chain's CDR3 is CASSRTLTGELFF. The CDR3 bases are TGTGCCAGCAGTCGAACATTGACCGGGGAGCTGTTTTTT.

The CDR3 here is CAWSRTTVNTEAFF. For the CDR3, the DNA is TGTGCCTGGAGCCGGACCACCGTGAACACTGAAGCTTTCTTT. The chain joins TRBV30 to TRBJ1-1; D unresolved. CDR1 is GTSNPN and CDR2 is SVGIG in the germline V gene (reference sequence). The length of the CDR3 is 14 residues. Trimming stripped 3 bases from V and 0 bases from J, with 11 bases between.

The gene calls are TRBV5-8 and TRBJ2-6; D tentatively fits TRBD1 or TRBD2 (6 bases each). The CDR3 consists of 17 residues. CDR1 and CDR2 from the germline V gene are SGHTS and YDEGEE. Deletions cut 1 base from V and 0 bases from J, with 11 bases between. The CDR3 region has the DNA TGTGCCAGCAGCTTGAGTGGAGGGGGCTCTGGGGCCAACGTCCTGACTTTC. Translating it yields CASSLSGGGSGANVLTF.

CDR3 amino acids: CASSSKGYSNQPQHF. CDR3 DNA sequence: TGTGCCAGCAGTTCGAAGGGATATAGCAATCAGCCCCAGCATTTT. V is TRBV6-5 and J is TRBJ1-5, with D hard to call. There are 15 residues in the CDR3. V lost 4 bases and J 0 bases, leaving 10 bases between the germline ends. The V gene's germline CDR1 is MNHEY and CDR2 SVGAGI.

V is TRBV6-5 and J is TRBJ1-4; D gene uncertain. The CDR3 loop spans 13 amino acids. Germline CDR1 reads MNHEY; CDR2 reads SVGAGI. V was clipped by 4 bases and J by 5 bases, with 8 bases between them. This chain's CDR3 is CASSFRLNEKLFF. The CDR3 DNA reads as TGTGCCAGCAGTTTCCGATTAAATGAAAAACTGTTTTTT.

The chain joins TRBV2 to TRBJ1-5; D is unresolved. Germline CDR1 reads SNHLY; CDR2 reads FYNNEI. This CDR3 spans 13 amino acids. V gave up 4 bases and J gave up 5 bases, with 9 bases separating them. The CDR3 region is CASSGPQDQPQHF. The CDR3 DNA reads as TGTGCCAGCAGTGGTCCGCAGGATCAGCCCCAGCATTTT.

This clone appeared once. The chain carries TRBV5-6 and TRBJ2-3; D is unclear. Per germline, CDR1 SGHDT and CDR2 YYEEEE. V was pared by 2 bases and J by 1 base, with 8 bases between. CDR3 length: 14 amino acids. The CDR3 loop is CASSLRAGTDTQYF. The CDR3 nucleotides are TGTGCCAGCAGCTTACGCGCTGGCACAGATACGCAGTATTTT.

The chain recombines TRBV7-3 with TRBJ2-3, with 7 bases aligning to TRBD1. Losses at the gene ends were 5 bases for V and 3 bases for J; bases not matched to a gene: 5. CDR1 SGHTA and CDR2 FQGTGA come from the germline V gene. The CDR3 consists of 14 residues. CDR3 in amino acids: CASSPGTETDTQYF. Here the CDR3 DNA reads TGTGCCAGCAGCCCCGGGACAGAAACAGATACGCAGTATTTT.

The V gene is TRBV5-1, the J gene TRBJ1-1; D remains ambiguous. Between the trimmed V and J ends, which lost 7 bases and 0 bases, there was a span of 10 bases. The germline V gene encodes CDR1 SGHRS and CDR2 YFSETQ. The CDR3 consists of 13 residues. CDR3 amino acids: CASRREMNTEAFF. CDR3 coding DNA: TGCGCCAGCCGACGGGAGATGAACACTGAAGCTTTCTTT.

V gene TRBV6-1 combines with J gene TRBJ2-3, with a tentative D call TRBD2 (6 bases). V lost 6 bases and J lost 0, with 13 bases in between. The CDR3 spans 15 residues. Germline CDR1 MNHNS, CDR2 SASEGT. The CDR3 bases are TGTGCCAGCAGAAGGGACTCTTCTAGCACAGATACGCAGTATTTT. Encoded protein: CASRRDSSSTDTQYF.

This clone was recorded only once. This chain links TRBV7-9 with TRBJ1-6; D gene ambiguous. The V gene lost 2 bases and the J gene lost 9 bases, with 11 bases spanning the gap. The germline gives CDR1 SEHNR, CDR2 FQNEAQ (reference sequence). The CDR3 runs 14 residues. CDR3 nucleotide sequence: TGTGCCAGCAGCTTATCGGGGTCCTTTTCACCCCTCCACTTT. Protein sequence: CASSLSGSFSPLHF.

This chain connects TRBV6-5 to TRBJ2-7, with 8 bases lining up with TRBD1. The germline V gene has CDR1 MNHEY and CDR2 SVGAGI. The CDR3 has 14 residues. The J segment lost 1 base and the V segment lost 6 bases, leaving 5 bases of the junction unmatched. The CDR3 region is CASSHGQGSYEQYF. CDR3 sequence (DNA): TGTGCCAGCAGCCACGGACAGGGATCCTACGAGCAGTACTTC.

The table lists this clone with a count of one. The CDR3 is CASSSPGRLDQYF. CDR3 nucleotide sequence: TGTGCCAGCAGTTCTCCAGGGCGTCTTGATCAGTACTTC. The chain carries TRBV6-1 and TRBJ2-7, with a possible D match to TRBD1 (5 bases). The V gene lost 5 bases and the J gene lost 10 bases, with 18 bases spanning the gap. Germline CDR1 reads MNHNS; CDR2 reads SASEGT. This CDR3 is 13 amino acids long.

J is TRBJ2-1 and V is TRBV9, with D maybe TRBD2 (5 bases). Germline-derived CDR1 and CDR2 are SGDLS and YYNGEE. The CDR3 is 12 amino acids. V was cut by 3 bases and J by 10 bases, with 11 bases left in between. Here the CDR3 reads CASSGLGGEQFF. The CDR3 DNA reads TGTGCCAGCAGCGGGTTAGGAGGAGAGCAGTTCTTC.

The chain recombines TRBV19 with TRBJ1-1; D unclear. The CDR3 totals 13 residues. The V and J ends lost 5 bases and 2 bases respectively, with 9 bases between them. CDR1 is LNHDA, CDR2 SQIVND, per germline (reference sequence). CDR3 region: CASSPVSNTEAFF. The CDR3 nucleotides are TGTGCCAGTAGTCCTGTCTCTAACACTGAAGCTTTCTTT.

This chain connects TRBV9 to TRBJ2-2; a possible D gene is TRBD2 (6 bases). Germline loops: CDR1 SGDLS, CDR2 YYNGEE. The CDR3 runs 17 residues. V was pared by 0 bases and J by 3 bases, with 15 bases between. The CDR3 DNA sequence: TGTGCCAGCAGCGTAGTAGGGGCTAGCGCTTACACCGGGGAGCTGTTTTTT. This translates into CASSVVGASAYTGELFF.

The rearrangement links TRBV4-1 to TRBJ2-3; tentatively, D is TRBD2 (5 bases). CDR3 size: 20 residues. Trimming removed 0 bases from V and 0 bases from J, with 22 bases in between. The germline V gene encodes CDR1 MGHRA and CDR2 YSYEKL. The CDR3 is CASSQDPWGAVTFSTDTQYF. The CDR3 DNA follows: TGCGCCAGCAGCCAAGATCCATGGGGAGCGGTAACCTTTAGCACAGATACGCAGTATTTT.

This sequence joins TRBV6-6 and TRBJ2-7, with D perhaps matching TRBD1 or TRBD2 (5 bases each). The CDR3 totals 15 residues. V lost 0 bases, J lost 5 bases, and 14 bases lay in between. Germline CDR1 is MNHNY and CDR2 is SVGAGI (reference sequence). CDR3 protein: CASSYSRELFHEQYF. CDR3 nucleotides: TGTGCCAGCAGTTACTCCAGGGAGTTATTCCACGAGCAGTACTTC.

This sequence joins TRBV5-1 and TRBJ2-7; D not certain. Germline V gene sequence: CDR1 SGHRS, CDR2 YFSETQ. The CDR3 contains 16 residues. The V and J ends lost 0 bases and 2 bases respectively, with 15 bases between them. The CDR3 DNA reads TGCGCCAGCAGCTTGGTTCGAACAGCAGGAACCTACGAGCAGTACTTC. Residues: CASSLVRTAGTYEQYF.